One and the same sample provided the 32 T cell receptor beta chains below, sequenced in a study of T cells in Graves' hyperthyroidism and ophthalmopathy. Regions amplified from RNA transcripts were the TCR beta CDR3 regions. HTBI primers were employed in a first-round RT-PCR of the TCR CDR3. TCRdb used MiXCR to reprocess the multiplex PCR reads, holding one entry per CDR3 protein. This repertoire shows hundreds of thousands of distinct CDR3 sequences, under 15% found once; its top ten account for over 8.5%. Sample: blood. Every receptor here comes from a woman aged 18-29 years with Graves' hyperthyroidism.

This clonotype was recorded at least ten times. An end of the junction does not agree with germline; a read error may underlie this. The V and J genes are TRBV7-7 and TRBJ2-3; D may be TRBD2 (5 bases). Per germline, CDR1 SSHAT and CDR2 FNYEAQ (reference sequence). The CDR3 runs 13 residues. CDR3 amino acids: CASSGSSSDTQYF. For the CDR3, the DNA is TGTGCTAGCAGCGGATCCAGTTCAGATACGCAGTATTTT.

This clonotype was counted only a few times. V is TRBV5-1 and J is TRBJ2-1; TRBD2 matches 7 bases. Looked up from germline, CDR1 is SGHRS and CDR2 is YFSETQ. The CDR3 spans 16 residues. Trimming cost V 4 bases and J 7 bases; bases outside gene matches: 14. CDR3 DNA: TGCGCCAGCAGCACCGCGATTAGCGGGTGGGGTAATGAGCAGTTCTTC. This sequence encodes CASSTAISGWGNEQFF.

This clonotype was counted many times. V is TRBV12-3 or TRBV12-4 and J is TRBJ1-1; unclear D gene. The CDR3 runs to 14 residues. V shed 3 bases and J shed 6 bases, with 14 bases lying between them. The CDR3 nucleotides read TGTGCCAGCAGTTTTGGACGGCTAGGGTCTGAAGCTTTCTTT. Translated: CASSFGRLGSEAFF.

The genes are TRBV7-9 and TRBJ1-1, with 9 nucleotides matching TRBD1. V lost 0 bases to trimming and J lost 7 bases; unmatched junction nucleotides: 6. This CDR3 has 15 amino acids. Germline loops: CDR1 SEHNR, CDR2 FQNEAQ (reference sequence). The CDR3 nucleotides are TGTGCCAGCAGCTTAGCTGGGACAGGGTCGAATGAAGCTTTCTTT. It specifies CASSLAGTGSNEAFF.

CDR3 sequence reads: CASRRFGTGLDYEQYF. The CDR3 DNA follows: TGTGCCAGCCGTCGGTTCGGCACGGGACTAGACTACGAGCAGTACTTC. The rearrangement uses TRBV12-3 or TRBV12-4 and TRBJ2-7; 8 nucleotides agree with TRBD2. This CDR3 contains 16 residues. After removal of 8 bases from V and 3 bases from J, the junction contained 15 bases not matched to a gene.

On this clonotype: Possible read error: a much larger clone is one base away. The chain uses TRBV5-1 and TRBJ1-2; TRBD1 agrees at 10 bases. CDR1 and CDR2 from the germline V gene are SGHRS and YFSETQ. The CDR3 is 15 amino acids. Germline trimming cut 6 bases from V and 3 bases from J; bases unmatched to any gene: 8. The DNA of the CDR3 is TGCGCCAGCAACTTAGGGACAGGGGCGGACTATGGCTACACCTTC. This gives the protein CASNLGTGADYGYTF. Full variable domain (rest looked up from reference TRBV5-1 and TRBJ1-2): KAGVTQTPRYLIKTRGQQVTLSCSPISGHRSVSWYQQTPGQGLQFLFEYFSETQRNKGNFPGRFSGRQFSNSRSEMNVSTLELGDSALYLCASNLGTGADYGYTFGSGTRLTVV.

This clonotype was observed at least ten times. The chain employs TRBV20-1 and TRBJ2-4; D call uncertain. The CDR3 has 13 amino acids. CDR1 DFQATT and CDR2 SNEGSKA come from the germline V gene (reference sequence). V was pared by 6 bases and J by 0 bases, with 9 bases between. The CDR3 coding sequence is TGCAGTGCCGTGCGGTTAGCCAAAAACATTCAGTACTTC. Translated, it gives CSAVRLAKNIQYF.

This clonotype was detected many times. V gene TRBV7-3 combines with J gene TRBJ2-7, with 9 bases that match TRBD2. The CDR3 extends over 14 amino acids. The V segment lost 5 bases and the J segment 2 bases; nucleotides outside the gene matches: 4. Germline CDR1 reads SGHTA; CDR2 reads FQGTGA. The CDR3 is CASSQGLAPYEQYF. CDR3 bases: TGTGCCAGCAGCCAAGGACTAGCGCCCTACGAGCAGTACTTC.

This clonotype occurred a few times. This chain links TRBV19 with TRBJ1-5, with D maybe TRBD1 (6 bases). Germline-derived CDR1 and CDR2 are LNHDA and SQIVND (reference sequence). This CDR3 comprises 15 residues. The V gene lost 7 bases and the J gene lost 4 bases, with 17 bases spanning the gap. CDR3 loop: CASNTWDKGNQPQHF. The CDR3 DNA follows: TGTGCCAGTAACACTTGGGACAAAGGGAATCAGCCCCAGCATTTT.

This clonotype was counted at least ten times. V gene TRBV11-1 combines with J gene TRBJ2-2; 7 bases are a match to TRBD1. J gave up 0 bases and V 5 bases, and 6 bases lay outside the gene matches. The CDR3 has 16 amino acids. The germline V gene has CDR1 SGHAT and CDR2 FQDESV (reference sequence). DNA of the CDR3: TGTGCCAGCAGCACCCGGACAGGAGCGAACACCGGGGAGCTGTTTTTT. This translates into CASSTRTGANTGELFF.

This clonotype has at least ten counts. The chain is built from TRBV7-2 and TRBJ2-7, with 9 bases aligning to TRBD1. In germline, CDR1 is SGHTA, CDR2 FQGNSA. The junction had 9 bases not matched to a gene; V was cut back by 7 bases and J by 5 bases. This CDR3 contains 14 residues. CDR3 coding DNA: TGTGCCAGCAACTATCGGGACAGGGTAAACGAGCAGTACTTC. This codes for CASNYRDRVNEQYF.

This clonotype was picked up many times. V and J are TRBV28 and TRBJ2-7; 9 nucleotides line up with TRBD1. The CDR3 contains 14 residues. CDR1 is MDHEN and CDR2 is SYDVKM in the germline V gene. The V segment lost 6 bases and the J segment 2 bases; nucleotides outside the gene matches: 5. The CDR3 region is CASRDNRGPYEQYF. As DNA, the CDR3 is TGTGCCAGCAGGGATAACAGGGGGCCCTACGAGCAGTACTTC.

At least ten counts were recorded for this clonotype. The gene calls are TRBV2 and TRBJ1-1; 7 positions agree with TRBD1. Trimming at V came to 6 bases and at J to 3 bases, leaving 13 bases not matched to a gene. Germline CDR1 reads SNHLY; CDR2 reads FYNNEI. This CDR3 spans 16 amino acids. CDR3 amino acids: CASRPTRQGSYTEAFF. Written as DNA, the CDR3 is TGTGCCAGCAGGCCCACAAGACAGGGCTCCTACACTGAAGCTTTCTTT.

V and J are TRBV7-7 and TRBJ2-3; perhaps TRBD1 as D (5 bases). The CDR3 extends over 14 amino acids. Looked up from germline, CDR1 is SSHAT and CDR2 is FNYEAQ (reference sequence). The CDR3 DNA sequence: TGTGCTAGCTCCCAGGGTCGGGGCACAGATACGCAGTATTTT. It yields the protein CASSQGRGTDTQYF.

V gene TRBV19 combines with J gene TRBJ1-1, with D possibly being TRBD1 (5 bases). The ends were cut back, 3 bases at V and 5 bases at J, with 13 bases in the middle. The germline gives CDR1 LNHDA, CDR2 SQIVND (reference sequence). This CDR3 comprises 14 residues. The CDR3 sequence is CASSIQLRETEAFF. Here the CDR3 DNA reads TGTGCCAGTAGTATCCAGCTCAGGGAGACTGAAGCTTTCTTT.

In its sample, this clonotype was seen many times. The chain employs TRBV19 and TRBJ2-3; the match to TRBD2 covers 8 bases. V shed 8 bases and J 5 bases; nucleotides not matched to a gene: 12. CDR1 and CDR2 (germline): LNHDA, SQIVND (reference sequence). The CDR3 runs to 15 residues. The CDR3 protein is CASSSERERGDTQYF. The CDR3 region has the DNA TGTGCCAGTTCCTCGGAGCGGGAGAGGGGAGATACGCAGTATTTT. The full variable domain, its missing parts supplied by reference TRBV19 and TRBJ2-3, is DGGITQSPKYLFRKEGQNVTLSCEQNLNHDAMYWYRQDPGQGLRLIYYSQIVNDFQKGDIAEGYSVSREKKESFPLTVTSAQKNPTAFYLCASSSERERGDTQYFGPGTRLTVL.

The chain is built from TRBV12-3 or TRBV12-4 and TRBJ1-1; D is perhaps TRBD1 (6 bases). Trimming cost V 3 bases and J 0 bases, with 14 bases left between them. This CDR3 contains 16 residues. CDR3 region: CASSFYRVLMNTEAFF. For the CDR3, the DNA is TGTGCCAGCAGTTTTTACAGGGTGCTTATGAACACTGAAGCTTTCTTT.

The table lists this clonotype with a few counts. Mismatch with germline at one junction end may stem from a read error. This sequence joins TRBV19 and TRBJ2-1; tentative D call: TRBD2 (5 bases). Per germline, CDR1 LNHDA and CDR2 SQIVND (reference sequence). CDR3 length: 16 residues. CDR3 in amino acids: CASSPYTSASYNEQLF. The CDR3 nucleotides are TGTGCCAGTAGTCCCTACACTAGTGCCTCCTACAATGAGCAGCTCTTC.

Comments on this clonotype: A read error may be the cause here, since a much bigger clone is one base away. V usage is TRBV2 and J usage is TRBJ2-1, with a tentative D call TRBD2 (5 bases). Germline V lookup: CDR1 SNHLY, CDR2 FYNNEI. The CDR3 is 14 residues long. The DNA of the CDR3 is TGTGCCGGCAGCAGAGCCGGGACCTACAATGAGCAGTTCTTC. Its translation: CAGSRAGTYNEQFF.

This chain joins TRBV7-2 and TRBJ2-3, with a possible D match to TRBD1 (5 bases). This CDR3 region has 15 residues. Trimming removed 7 bases from V and 0 bases from J, with 14 bases in between. Germline V gene data show CDR1 as SGHTA and CDR2 as FQGNSA. CDR3 region: CASTSLQGSTDTQYF. In DNA form, the CDR3 reads TGTGCCAGCACCTCCCTCCAGGGTAGCACAGATACGCAGTATTTT.

This clonotype has a count of ten or more. DNA for the CDR3: TGCAGTGCTAGTTCAGGGGGGTTGTCCAATGAGCAGTTCTTC. Translating it yields CSASSGGLSNEQFF. This chain connects TRBV20-1 to TRBJ2-1; possible D gene TRBD1, 7 bases. V shed 3 bases and J shed 6 bases, with 15 bases lying between them. Germline lookup yields CDR1 DFQATT and CDR2 SNEGSKA (reference sequence). The CDR3 runs 14 residues.

Many counts were recorded for this clonotype. The chain joins TRBV3-2 to TRBJ2-1; the table's D call, TRBD2, has no DNA check behind it. TRBV3-2 is a pseudogene segment. The CDR3 consists of 13 residues. The CDR3 nucleotides read TGTGCCAGCATTCGCGGGAGAGCACATGAGCAGTTCTTC. It codes for CASIRGRAHEQFF.

This clonotype was observed at least ten times. The chain couples TRBV7-9 to TRBJ2-1, with 7 bases aligning to TRBD2. V lost 3 bases and J lost 3; bases outside the gene matches: 5. Germline V CDR1 and CDR2: SEHNR, FQNEAQ (reference sequence). The CDR3 contains 15 residues. The CDR3: CASSLRESGYNEQFF. The CDR3 DNA sequence: TGTGCCAGCAGCTTGCGGGAGAGCGGCTACAATGAGCAGTTCTTC.

This clonotype was observed many times. The CDR3 sequence is CASSFGSGRVLDTQYF. The CDR3 DNA sequence: TGTGCCAGCAGCTTCGGAAGCGGGAGGGTTCTAGATACGCAGTATTTT. This sequence joins TRBV7-2 and TRBJ2-3; 10 bases are a match to TRBD2. V trimming: 3 bases; J trimming: 5 bases; junction bases outside the gene matches: 8. CDR3 length equals 16 residues. Per the germline V gene, CDR1 is SGHTA and CDR2 is FQGNSA.

The sample holds many counts of this clonotype. The chain links TRBV20-1 to TRBJ1-4; 8 bases line up with TRBD1. Germline V lookup: CDR1 DFQATT, CDR2 SNEGSKA (reference sequence). With 6 bases clipped from V and 3 bases from J, the junction kept 6 bases outside the gene matches. CDR3 length: 14 residues. CDR3 bases: TGCAGTGCGCCTGACAGGGGCTCTAATGAAAAACTGTTTTTT. This sequence encodes CSAPDRGSNEKLFF.

This clonotype was observed a handful of times. V and J are TRBV13 and TRBJ2-4, with a weak D call TRBD2 (7 bases). The CDR3 loop spans 17 amino acids. Trimming removed 6 bases from V and 0 bases from J, with 18 bases in between. Germline CDR1 PRHDT, CDR2 FYEKMQ (reference sequence). CDR3 sequence reads: CASSIGRGEGAKNIQYF. The CDR3 region has the DNA TGTGCCAGCAGTATCGGTAGGGGGGAGGGAGCCAAAAACATTCAGTACTTC.

The chain couples TRBV10-3 to TRBJ2-3; TRBD2 matches 10 bases. The CDR3 totals 15 residues. The ends lost 6 bases at V and 6 bases at J; junction bases unmatched: 9. Germline lookup yields CDR1 ENHRY and CDR2 SYGVKD. The CDR3 protein is CAIRESGGAGDTQYF. DNA of the CDR3: TGTGCCATCAGGGAAAGCGGGGGGGCCGGTGATACGCAGTATTTT.

In its sample, this clonotype was seen many times. The chain has TRBV4-2 and TRBJ1-1; D is perhaps TRBD1 (5 bases). With 0 bases removed from V and 6 bases from J, the gap between germline ends came to 8 bases. Germline V gene data show CDR1 as LGHNA and CDR2 as YNFKEQ. The CDR3 contains 13 residues. The chain's CDR3 is CASSQEGTAEAFF. Here the CDR3 DNA reads TGTGCCAGCAGCCAAGAGGGGACCGCTGAAGCTTTCTTT.

The genes are TRBV4-3 and TRBJ2-5, with 11 positions matching TRBD2. This CDR3 is 15 amino acids long. CDR1 and CDR2 (germline): LGHNA, YSLEER. V lost 3 bases, J lost 2 bases, and 2 bases stayed unmatched. DNA of the CDR3: TGCGCCAGCAGCCAGGGGACTAGCGGACAAGAGACCCAGTACTTC. Encoded protein: CASSQGTSGQETQYF.

This clonotype was counted many times. This sequence joins TRBV30 and TRBJ1-5; D is ambiguous. The V end was cut by 2 bases, the J end by 0 bases, with 5 bases between. CDR3 length: 13 amino acids. Germline CDR1 reads GTSNPN; CDR2 reads SVGIG (reference sequence). This CDR3 is CAWSLYSNQPQHF. The CDR3 nucleotides read TGTGCCTGGAGTTTATATAGCAATCAGCCCCAGCATTTT.

This clonotype was found many times. The rearrangement joins TRBV12-3 or TRBV12-4 to TRBJ2-3; D may correspond to TRBD1 or TRBD2 (5 bases each). This CDR3 contains 14 residues. Trimming removed 5 bases at V and 9 bases at J, with 18 bases between. The CDR3 protein is CASSARDVSNTQYF. The DNA for the CDR3 is TGTGCCAGCAGTGCCAGGGACGTATCCAACACGCAGTATTTT.

The V and J genes are TRBV19 and TRBJ1-5, with 10 nucleotides matching TRBD1. The germline CDR1 and CDR2 sequences are LNHDA and SQIVND (reference sequence). Unmatched junction bases numbered 9, after V lost 0 bases and J lost 4 bases. This CDR3 region has 18 residues. CDR3 amino acids: CASSIDREGQGVNQPQHF. The CDR3 bases are TGTGCCAGTAGTATAGATAGAGAAGGACAGGGGGTGAATCAGCCCCAGCATTTT.